The present entry profiles one T cell receptor beta chain with its context. CDR1 and CDR2 from the germline V gene are SGHTA and FQGNSA. The CDR3 covers 17 residues. The ends lost 5 bases at V and 5 bases at J; junction bases unmatched: 9. TCRdb's copy holds only in-frame clones and misses some; the assay was immunoSEQ multiplex PCR. The profile shows about 490,000 clones, less than 80% of them singletons. The data were obtained in a study of shared clonotypes between healthy human individuals. This chain joins TRBV7-2 and TRBJ2-5; 15 bases agree with TRBD2. The specimen was PBMCs. The TCR was taken from a woman in her 40s in good health. Some clones in this sample may be carry-over from other donors' samples. The CDR3 bases are TGTGCCAGCAGCCCCGGGACTAGCGGGAGGTTCGCTGAGACCCAGTACTTC. Its protein is CASSPGTSGRFAETQYF.